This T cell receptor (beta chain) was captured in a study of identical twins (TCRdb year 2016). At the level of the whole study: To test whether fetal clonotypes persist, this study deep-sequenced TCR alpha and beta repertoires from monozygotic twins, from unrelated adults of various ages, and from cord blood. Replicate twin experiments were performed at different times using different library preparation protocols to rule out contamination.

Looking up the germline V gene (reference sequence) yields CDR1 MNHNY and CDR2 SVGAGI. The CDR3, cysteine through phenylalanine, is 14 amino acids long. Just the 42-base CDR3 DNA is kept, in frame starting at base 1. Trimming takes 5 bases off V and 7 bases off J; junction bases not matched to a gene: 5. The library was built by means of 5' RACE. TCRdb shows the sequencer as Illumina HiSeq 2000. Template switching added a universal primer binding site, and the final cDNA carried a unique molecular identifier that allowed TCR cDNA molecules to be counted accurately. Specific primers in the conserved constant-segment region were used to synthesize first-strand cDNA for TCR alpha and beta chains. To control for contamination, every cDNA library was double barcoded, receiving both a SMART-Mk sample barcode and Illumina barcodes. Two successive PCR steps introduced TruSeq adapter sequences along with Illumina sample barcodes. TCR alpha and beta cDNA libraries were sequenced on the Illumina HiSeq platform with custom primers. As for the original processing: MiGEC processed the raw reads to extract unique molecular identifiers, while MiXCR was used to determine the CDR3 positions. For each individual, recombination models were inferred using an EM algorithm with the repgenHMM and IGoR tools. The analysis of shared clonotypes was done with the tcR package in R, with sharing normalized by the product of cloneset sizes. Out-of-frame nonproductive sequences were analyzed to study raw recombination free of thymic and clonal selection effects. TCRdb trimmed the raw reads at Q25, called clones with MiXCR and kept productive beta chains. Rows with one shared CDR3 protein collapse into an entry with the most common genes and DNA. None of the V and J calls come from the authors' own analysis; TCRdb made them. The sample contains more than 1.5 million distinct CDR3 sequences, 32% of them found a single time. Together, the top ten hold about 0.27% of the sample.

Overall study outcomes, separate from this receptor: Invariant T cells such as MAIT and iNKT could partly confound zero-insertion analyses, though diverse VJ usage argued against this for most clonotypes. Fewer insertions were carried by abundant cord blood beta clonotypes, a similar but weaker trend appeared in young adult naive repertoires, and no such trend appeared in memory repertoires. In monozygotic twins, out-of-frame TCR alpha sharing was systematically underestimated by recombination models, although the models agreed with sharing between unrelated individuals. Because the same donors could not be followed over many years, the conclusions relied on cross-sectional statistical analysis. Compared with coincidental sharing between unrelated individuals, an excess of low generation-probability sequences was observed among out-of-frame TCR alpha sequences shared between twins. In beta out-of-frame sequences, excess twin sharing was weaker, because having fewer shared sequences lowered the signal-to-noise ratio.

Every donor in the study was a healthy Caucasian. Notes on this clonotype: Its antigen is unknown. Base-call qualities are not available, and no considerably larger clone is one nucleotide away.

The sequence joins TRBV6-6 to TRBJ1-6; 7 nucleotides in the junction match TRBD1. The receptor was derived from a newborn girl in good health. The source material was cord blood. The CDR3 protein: CASSLDRENSPLHF. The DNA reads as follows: TGTGCCAGCAGTCTCGACAGGGAAAATTCACCCCTCCACTTT.